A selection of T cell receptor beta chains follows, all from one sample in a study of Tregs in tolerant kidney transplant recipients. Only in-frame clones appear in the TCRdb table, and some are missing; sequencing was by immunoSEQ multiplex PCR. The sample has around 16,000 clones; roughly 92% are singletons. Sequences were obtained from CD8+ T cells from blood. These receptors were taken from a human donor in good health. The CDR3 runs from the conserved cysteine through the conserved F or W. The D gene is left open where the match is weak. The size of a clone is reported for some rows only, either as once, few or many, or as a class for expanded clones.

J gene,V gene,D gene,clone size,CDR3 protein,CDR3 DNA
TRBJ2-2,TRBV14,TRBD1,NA,CASSPHGTANTGELFF,TGTGCCAGCAGCCCCCATGGGACAGCTAACACCGGGGAGCTGTTTTTT
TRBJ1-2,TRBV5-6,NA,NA,CASSLARIQAFGYTF,TGTGCCAGCAGCTTGGCCAGGATTCAGGCCTTTGGCTACACCTTC
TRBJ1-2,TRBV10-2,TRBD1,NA,CASSEYMQGEDGYTF,TGCGCCAGCAGTGAGTATATGCAGGGGGAAGATGGCTACACCTTC
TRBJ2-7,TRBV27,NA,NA,CASAVGGLTYEQYF,TGTGCCAGCGCCGTGGGGGGGCTTACCTACGAGCAGTACTTC
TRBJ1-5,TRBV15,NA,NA,CATSRDQGVNQPQHF,TGTGCCACCAGCAGAGACCAAGGGGTTAATCAGCCCCAGCATTTT
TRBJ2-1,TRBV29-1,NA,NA,CSLLSSYNEQFF,TGCAGCTTGCTTAGCTCCTACAATGAGCAGTTCTTC
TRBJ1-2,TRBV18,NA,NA,CASSPPRVWRYGYTF,TGTGCCAGCTCACCACCCCGGGTCTGGAGGTATGGCTACACCTTC
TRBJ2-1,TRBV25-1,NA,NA,CASSSGVNEQFF,TGTGCCAGCAGTTCAGGGGTTAATGAGCAGTTCTTC
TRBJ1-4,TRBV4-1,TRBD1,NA,CASSLQRDSYSEKLFF,TGCGCCAGCAGCCTGCAACGGGACAGCTACTCCGAAAAACTGTTTTTT
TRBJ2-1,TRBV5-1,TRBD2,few,CASSYSGAYNEQFF,TGCGCCAGTAGCTATAGCGGGGCTTACAATGAGCAGTTCTTC
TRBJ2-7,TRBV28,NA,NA,CASSLGSYEQYF,TGTGCCAGCAGTTTAGGGTCCTACGAGCAGTACTTC
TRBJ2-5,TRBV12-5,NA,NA,CASGATVGVETQYF,TGTGCTAGTGGTGCCACGGTAGGAGTGGAGACCCAGTACTTC
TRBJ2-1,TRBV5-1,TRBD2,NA,CASTEAGTSGGKFEQFF,TGCGCCAGCACTGAGGCTGGGACTAGCGGGGGGAAGTTTGAGCAGTTCTTC
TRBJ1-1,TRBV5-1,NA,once,CASSLAGGPGTEAFF,TGCGCCAGCAGCTTGGCGGGGGGGCCGGGCACTGAAGCTTTCTTT
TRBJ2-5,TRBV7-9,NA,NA,CASSFDWETQYF,TGTGCCAGCAGCTTTGATTGGGAGACCCAGTACTTC
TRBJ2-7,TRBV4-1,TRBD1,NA,CASSPSPQGLAYEQYF,TGCGCCAGCAGTCCCTCCCCACAGGGGTTGGCCTACGAGCAGTACTTC
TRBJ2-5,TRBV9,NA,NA,CASSVGSRDPAENF,TGTGCCAGCAGCGTAGGTAGCAGGGATCCAGCGGAGAACTTC